This T cell receptor (beta chain) was documented in a study of response to subunit inactivated influenza vaccine (dated by TCRdb to 2016 to 2018). About the investigation overall: Deep quantitative T cell receptor repertoire profiling was used in the study to track responses to a trivalent subunit inactivated influenza vaccine.

What the authors observed across the whole study: The authors suggested that each seasonal influenza vaccination may recruit only a limited number of new T cells.

From a lookup of the germline V gene (reference sequence), CDR1 and CDR2 are MNHNY and SVGAGI. V gives up 5 bases and J gives up 7 bases, and the segment between their germline ends measures 14 bases. The CDR3, cysteine through phenylalanine, is 13 amino acids long. Only the CDR3 region is kept as DNA, spanning 39 bases read in frame from base 1. Libraries were prepared through RT-PCR. The listed sequencing device is Illumina HiSeq 2500. The raw public reads went through TCRdb reprocessing: fastp at Q25, MiXCR clone calling, in-frame beta chains kept. Every entry covers one CDR3 protein and lists the most common genes and DNA from its rows. Counted in this sample were about 520,000 distinct CDR3 sequences; under 8.5% of them appeared once. The top ten clonotypes cover approximately 14% of the sample. This clonotype was recorded many times. This receptor's antigen is unknown. Nothing much larger sits one base from this clone, and base qualities are not available.

The chain employs TRBV6-6 and TRBJ1-1, with the D gene uncertain. The sequences come from PBMCs from blood, collected around 25 months after vaccination. The receptor's source is a man aged 50 to 69 who received an inactivated influenza vaccine. Donor details come from another sample of the same person, matched by shared clones. CDR3 protein: CASSPGGMGEAFF. The nucleotide sequence reads TGTGCCAGCAGTCCCGGAGGGATGGGTGAAGCTTTCTTT.